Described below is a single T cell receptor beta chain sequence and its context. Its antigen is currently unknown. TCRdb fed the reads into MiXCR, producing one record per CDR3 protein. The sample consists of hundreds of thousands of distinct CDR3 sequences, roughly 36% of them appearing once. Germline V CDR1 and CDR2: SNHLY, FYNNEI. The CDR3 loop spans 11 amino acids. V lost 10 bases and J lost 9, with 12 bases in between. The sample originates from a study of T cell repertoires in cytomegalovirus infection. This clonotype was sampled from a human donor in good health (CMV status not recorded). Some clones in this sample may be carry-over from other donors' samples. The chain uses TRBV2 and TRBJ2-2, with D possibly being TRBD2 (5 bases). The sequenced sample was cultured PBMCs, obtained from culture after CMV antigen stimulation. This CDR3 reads CATTEGRELFF. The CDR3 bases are TGTGCCACCACTGAGGGCCGGGAGCTGTTTTTT.